The 29 T cell receptor beta chains in this list originate from one sample, sequenced in a study of response to subunit inactivated influenza vaccine. Via MiXCR, TCRdb re-called the RT-PCR reads, giving one row per CDR3 protein. The profile covers hundreds of thousands of distinct CDR3 sequences, with around a sixth appearing a single time and roughly 10% taken by the ten largest. The starting material was PBMCs from blood, obtained 11 to 12 days after vaccination. The receptors come from a man aged 50 to 59 who received an inactivated influenza vaccine.

This clonotype was counted only a few times. This rearrangement joins TRBV2 to TRBJ2-7, with TRBD2 matching over 12 bases. The CDR3 contains 14 residues. V gave up 6 bases and J gave up 5 bases; unmatched junction bases: 5. Germline V lookup: CDR1 SNHLY, CDR2 FYNNEI. CDR3 loop: CASRLAGGVDEQYF. The CDR3 coding sequence is TGTGCCAGCAGACTAGCGGGGGGCGTGGACGAGCAGTACTTC.

In this sample, this clonotype turned up a few times. The genes are TRBV20-1 and TRBJ1-5; no clear D. V was shortened by 0 bases and J by 6 bases, with 6 bases between the two germline ends. The length of the CDR3 is 12 residues. Germline CDR1 reads DFQATT; CDR2 reads SNEGSKA (reference sequence). CDR3 nucleotide sequence: TGCAGTGCTAGAGATTACGGTCAGCCCCAGCATTTT. It yields the protein CSARDYGQPQHF.

The genes are TRBV4-1 and TRBJ2-2; 10 bases agree with TRBD2. Germline assignment: CDR1 MGHRA and CDR2 YSYEKL. V shed 3 bases and J 5 bases; nucleotides not matched to a gene: 6. The CDR3 runs 16 residues. The CDR3 is CASSHRSGRDTGELFF. The CDR3 nucleotides read TGCGCCAGCAGCCATAGGAGCGGGAGGGATACCGGGGAGCTGTTTTTT.

In its sample, this clonotype was seen a few times. This rearrangement joins TRBV12-3 or TRBV12-4 to TRBJ2-3; 13 bases map to TRBD2. The CDR3 contains 16 residues. V lost 0 bases to trimming and J lost 6 bases; unmatched junction nucleotides: 3. CDR3 in DNA: TGTGCCAGCAGTTTAGCGCTGGGACTAGCGGGGGATACGCAGTATTTT. Translation: CASSLALGLAGDTQYF.

This rearrangement joins TRBV5-1 to TRBJ2-5, with 8 bases matching TRBD2. The germline V gene has CDR1 SGHRS and CDR2 YFSETQ. The CDR3 extends over 14 amino acids. Trimming cost V 4 bases and J 5 bases; bases outside gene matches: 7. The DNA of the CDR3 is TGCGCCAGCAGCCAGTGGAGCGGGAGTGAGACCCAGTACTTC. It yields the protein CASSQWSGSETQYF.

This clonotype was counted only a few times. The rearrangement joins TRBV3-1 to TRBJ2-7, with D uncertain. CDR1 is LGHDT and CDR2 is YNNKEL in the germline V gene (reference sequence). Deletions cut 3 bases from V and 2 bases from J, with 11 bases between. This CDR3 has 14 amino acids. The CDR3 protein is CASSQGTRAYEQYF. The CDR3 nucleotides are TGTGCCAGCAGCCAGGGTACCAGAGCCTACGAGCAGTACTTC.

This clonotype has only a few counts. The V gene is TRBV7-2, the J gene TRBJ2-3; D gene ambiguous. The CDR3 loop spans 13 amino acids. The V end was cut by 1 base, the J end by 5 bases, with 7 bases between. Germline V gene data show CDR1 as SGHTA and CDR2 as FQGNSA. The CDR3 sequence is CASSLEFLDTQYF. CDR3 DNA sequence: TGTGCCAGCAGCTTAGAATTCCTAGATACGCAGTATTTT.

The chain is built from TRBV5-1 and TRBJ2-5, with TRBD2 matching 8 bases. The V gene end was trimmed by 4 bases and the J gene end by 5 bases; junction bases not matched to a gene: 13. The CDR3 runs to 16 residues. CDR1 SGHRS and CDR2 YFSETQ come from the germline V gene. CDR3 protein: CASSLGLVREVETQYF. CDR3 nucleotides: TGCGCCAGCAGCCTCGGACTAGTGCGGGAGGTGGAGACCCAGTACTTC.

This clonotype has just a few counts. V is TRBV20-1 and J is TRBJ2-5; D might be TRBD1 (6 bases). Germline-derived CDR1 and CDR2 are DFQATT and SNEGSKA (reference sequence). There are 15 residues in the CDR3. Trimming pared 3 bases from V and 4 bases from J, leaving 18 bases between. CDR3 residues: CSARVMGVGAETQYF. CDR3 coding DNA: TGCAGTGCTAGGGTTATGGGGGTGGGGGCAGAGACCCAGTACTTC.

Only a few counts were recorded for this clonotype. This rearrangement joins TRBV2 to TRBJ2-7, with 10 bases identical to TRBD1. This CDR3 has 15 residues. V shed 5 bases and J 2 bases; nucleotides not matched to a gene: 6. From germline, CDR1 is SNHLY and CDR2 FYNNEI. The CDR3 DNA follows: TGTGCCAGCAGTAGAGACAGGGGGCCACCCTACGAGCAGTACTTC. Protein product: CASSRDRGPPYEQYF. Full variable domain (missing parts from reference TRBV2 and TRBJ2-7): EPEVTQTPSHQVTQMGQEVILRCVPISNHLYFYWYRQILGQKVEFLVSFYNNEISEKSEIFDDQFSVERPDGSNFTLKIRSTKLEDSAMYFCASSRDRGPPYEQYFGPGTRLTVT.

This clonotype has only a few counts. The V call is TRBV11-3, the J call TRBJ2-5, with a weak D call TRBD2 (6 bases). V was cut by 3 bases and J by 5 bases, with 22 bases left in between. CDR1 SGHNT and CDR2 YENEEA come from the germline V gene. The CDR3 contains 17 residues. CDR3 sequence (DNA): TGTGCCAGCAGCTTGGGGAATAACCCCACTAGCTTGGAGACCCAGTACTTC. Translation gives CASSLGNNPTSLETQYF.

The rearrangement joins TRBV10-3 to TRBJ2-7; 8 nucleotides line up with TRBD1. Germline-derived CDR1 and CDR2 are ENHRY and SYGVKD. V trimming: 4 bases; J trimming: 5 bases; junction bases outside the gene matches: 4. This CDR3 contains 13 residues. This chain's CDR3 is CAISGQGSDEQYF. The CDR3 nucleotides are TGTGCCATCAGTGGACAGGGGAGCGACGAGCAGTACTTC.

The chain joins TRBV7-2 to TRBJ1-1; D call uncertain. The CDR3 contains 15 residues. Germline assignment: CDR1 SGHTA and CDR2 FQGNSA. V was trimmed by 1 base and J by 5 bases, leaving 14 bases between them. The CDR3 spells CASSLEPPGRTEAFF. The CDR3 DNA follows: TGTGCCAGCAGCTTAGAACCTCCAGGTAGAACTGAAGCTTTCTTT. Full variable domain (remainder filled in from reference TRBV7-2 and TRBJ1-1): GAGVSQSPSNKVTEKGKDVELRCDPISGHTALYWYRQSLGQGLEFLIYFQGNSAPDKSGLPSDRFSAERTGGSVSTLTIQRTQQEDSAVYLCASSLEPPGRTEAFFGQGTRLTVV.

In this sample, this clonotype turned up many times. The rearrangement uses TRBV10-3 and TRBJ2-7; TRBD1 aligns across 7 bases. The trim removed 0 bases at V and 2 bases at J, leaving 4 bases unmatched. The CDR3 has 15 amino acids. Germline CDR1 reads ENHRY; CDR2 reads SYGVKD. The CDR3 DNA reads TGTGCCATCAGTGAGTCGTTGGACAGGACCTACGAGCAGTACTTC. This sequence encodes CAISESLDRTYEQYF.

The chain employs TRBV14 and TRBJ2-7; TRBD2 might be the D (5 bases). Germline loops: CDR1 SGHDN, CDR2 FVKESK. V gave up 4 bases and J gave up 6 bases, with 13 bases separating them. The CDR3 consists of 13 residues. The CDR3 DNA sequence: TGTGCCAGCAGCCCCGAACTAGTCGGCGAGCAGTACTTC. This encodes CASSPELVGEQYF.

This clonotype was detected ten times or more. The genes are TRBV4-3 and TRBJ2-7; perhaps TRBD1 as D (6 bases). With 0 bases removed from V and 8 bases from J, the gap between germline ends came to 14 bases. The CDR3 consists of 14 residues. Germline-derived CDR1 and CDR2 are LGHNA and YSLEER. For the CDR3, the DNA is TGCGCCAGCAGCCAAGATTTGGGGGCCCTCAAGCAGTACTTC. As protein: CASSQDLGALKQYF.

V and J are TRBV7-2 and TRBJ2-7; the D gene could be TRBD1 or TRBD2 (5 bases each). Germline V gene lookup returns CDR1 SGHTA and CDR2 FQGNSA. V was clipped by 1 base and J by 4 bases, with 14 bases between them. There are 15 residues in the CDR3. The CDR3 DNA reads as TGTGCCAGCAGCTTAGTAAACGGGGCTGGGTACGAGCAGTACTTC. It specifies CASSLVNGAGYEQYF.

This clonotype was counted only a few times. The V call is TRBV29-1, the J call TRBJ1-1; 10 nucleotides match TRBD1. V gave up 5 bases and J gave up 6 bases; unmatched junction bases: 9. Germline V gene data show CDR1 as SQVTM and CDR2 as ANQGSEA. The CDR3 runs 14 residues. The CDR3 nucleotides are TGCAGCGTTTCTCCGACAGGGGGCGCATCTGAAGCTTTCTTT. Its translation: CSVSPTGGASEAFF.

This clonotype was detected a few times. The gene calls are TRBV4-3 and TRBJ2-3; 7 nucleotides line up with TRBD2. This CDR3 is built from 15 residues. Germline-derived CDR1 and CDR2 are LGHNA and YSLEER. The trim removed 3 bases at V and 3 bases at J, leaving 6 bases unmatched. In DNA form, the CDR3 reads TGCGCCAGCAGCCATAGACGACTAGCTACAGATACGCAGTATTTT. Translating gives CASSHRRLATDTQYF.

This clonotype was observed at least ten times. The chain has TRBV7-6 and TRBJ2-2, with D possibly TRBD1 on 6 matching bases. This CDR3 has 14 residues. The V gene's germline CDR1 is SGHVS and CDR2 FNYEAQ. Trimming stripped 5 bases from V and 5 bases from J, with 12 bases between. Here the CDR3 reads CASSPGTQTGELFF. The DNA of the CDR3 is TGTGCCAGCAGCCCCGGGACACAGACCGGGGAGCTGTTTTTT.

This clonotype occurred a few times. The V call is TRBV5-4, the J call TRBJ2-2, with TRBD2 identical over 9 bases. Germline V gene lookup returns CDR1 SGHNT and CDR2 YYREEE (reference sequence). Trimming at V came to 4 bases and at J to 2 bases, leaving 3 bases not matched to a gene. The CDR3 contains 15 residues. The DNA for the CDR3 is TGTGCCAGCAGCGGCGGGGGGGGAAACACCGGGGAGCTGTTTTTT. The encoded protein is CASSGGGGNTGELFF.

The chain has TRBV7-9 and TRBJ1-2; D might be TRBD1 (5 bases). The germline V gene has CDR1 SEHNR and CDR2 FQNEAQ (reference sequence). V lost 1 base to trimming and J lost 5 bases, with 14 bases between them. This CDR3 contains 15 residues. CDR3 amino acids: CASSLVAGPGYGYTF. In nucleotides, the CDR3 is TGTGCCAGCAGCTTAGTGGCAGGGCCAGGGTATGGCTACACCTTC. The full variable domain, with the rest looked up from reference TRBV7-9 and TRBJ1-2, is DTGVSQNPRHKITKRGQNVTFRCDPISEHNRLYWYRQTLGQGPEFLTYFQNEAQLEKSRLLSDRFSAERPKGSFSTLEIQRTEQGDSAMYLCASSLVAGPGYGYTFGSGTRLTVV.

This clonotype occurred many times. V usage is TRBV20-1 and J usage is TRBJ1-2; D gene uncertain. Germline V CDR1 and CDR2: DFQATT, SNEGSKA (reference sequence). Trimming shortened V by 4 bases and J by 0 bases, and 6 bases separated the two germline ends. This CDR3 spans 12 amino acids. For the CDR3, the DNA is TGCAGTGCTATTGACCCTAACTATGGCTACACCTTC. It specifies CSAIDPNYGYTF.

The sample holds a few counts of this clonotype. The chain couples TRBV4-2 to TRBJ2-4; D gene unclear. The V gene lost 4 bases and the J gene lost 0 bases, with 10 bases spanning the gap. There are 15 residues in the CDR3. Germline CDR1 LGHNA, CDR2 YNFKEQ. The CDR3 sequence: CASSLGDLAKNIQYF. The DNA for the CDR3 is TGTGCCAGCAGCCTTGGCGACCTAGCCAAAAACATTCAGTACTTC.

This clonotype was found a few times. The chain employs TRBV7-9 and TRBJ1-4, with TRBD1 matching 7 bases. The V gene's germline CDR1 is SEHNR and CDR2 FQNEAQ (reference sequence). CDR3 length equals 15 residues. V was pared by 4 bases and J by 0 bases, with 2 bases of the junction left unmatched. The CDR3 protein is CASSSGTATNEKLFF. CDR3 nucleotides: TGTGCCAGCAGCTCTGGGACAGCAACTAATGAAAAACTGTTTTTT.

This clonotype was counted between two and nine times. This chain links TRBV29-1 with TRBJ2-3, with a possible D match to TRBD1 (6 bases). The CDR3 consists of 14 residues. Germline V gene data show CDR1 as SQVTM and CDR2 as ANQGSEA. The V and J ends lost 8 bases and 3 bases respectively, with 18 bases between them. CDR3 sequence reads: CSTQGHLGTDTQYF. In DNA, the CDR3 is TGCAGCACACAGGGCCACCTAGGGACAGATACGCAGTATTTT.

A few counts support this clonotype. The chain links TRBV5-1 to TRBJ2-3, with D perhaps TRBD1 (7 bases). Trimming removed 2 bases at V and 0 bases at J, with 13 bases between. Germline V gives CDR1 SGHRS, CDR2 YFSETQ. CDR3 length: 16 amino acids. Here the CDR3 reads CASSFPGGTSTDTQYF. The CDR3 bases are TGCGCCAGCAGCTTTCCAGGGGGGACTAGCACAGATACGCAGTATTTT. Based on the CDR3 plus reference TRBV5-1 and TRBJ2-3, the full variable domain is KAGVTQTPRYLIKTRGQQVTLSCSPISGHRSVSWYQQTPGQGLQFLFEYFSETQRNKGNFPGRFSGRQFSNSRSEMNVSTLELGDSALYLCASSFPGGTSTDTQYFGPGTRLTVL.

A few counts support this clonotype. CDR3 sequence reads: CASSDLGWTYF. The DNA for the CDR3 is TGTGCCAGCAGCGATTTAGGGTGGACCTACTTC. The chain carries TRBV3-1 and TRBJ2-7, with unresolved D. Trimming took off 5 bases at V and 13 bases at J, with 15 bases between the two ends. Per the germline V gene, CDR1 is LGHDT and CDR2 is YNNKEL (reference sequence). CDR3 size: 11 residues.

This clonotype was counted many times. The gene calls are TRBV4-1 and TRBJ2-2; tentatively, D is TRBD1 (5 bases). The length of the CDR3 is 18 residues. V was cut by 2 bases and J by 5 bases, with 21 bases left in between. Germline-derived CDR1 and CDR2 are MGHRA and YSYEKL. CDR3 protein: CASSQYDQGRSPTGELFF. CDR3 bases: TGCGCCAGCAGCCAATACGATCAGGGAAGGAGTCCGACCGGGGAGCTGTTTTTT.